These 27 T cell receptor beta chains were all obtained from the same sample, sequenced in a study of vaccination effects on CD4 cells after COVID-19. Antigen-specific CD4+ T cells were expanded with viral peptide pools in the ViraFEST assay before sequencing. Cells that had been cultured for about 10 days were the source of isolated CD4+ T cells. Participants were vaccinated with two doses of either the BNT162b2 or mRNA-1273 vaccine. Libraries were prepared by immunoSEQ multiplex PCR; TCRdb keeps only in-frame clonotypes and omits some of them. This table holds over 25,000 clones, 83% found once. Antigens of these TCRs are unknown. The sequenced sample was CD4+ T cells from PBMCs cultured with HCoV-NL63 spike peptides, obtained after COVID-19 vaccination. Receptors originate from a human donor who received a COVID-19 vaccine. Some clones in this sample may be carry-over from other donors' samples.

The chain combines TRBV6-2 or TRBV6-3 with TRBJ2-3; tentative D call: TRBD2 (6 bases). There are 14 residues in the CDR3. V was trimmed by 7 bases and J by 8 bases, leaving 19 bases between them. Germline CDR1 and CDR2: MNHEY and SVGEGT. CDR3 in DNA: TGTGCCAGCACCCCCGCGGGGTTTAGGGGTACGCAGTATTTT. Protein sequence: CASTPAGFRGTQYF.

The gene calls are TRBV19 and TRBJ1-5; D not resolved. Trimming took off 6 bases at V and 0 bases at J, with 12 bases between the two ends. The CDR3 consists of 15 residues. The germline V gene encodes CDR1 LNHDA and CDR2 SQIVND (reference sequence). Here the CDR3 reads CASRDYDLSNQPQHF. In DNA, the CDR3 is TGTGCCAGTAGGGATTACGACCTTAGCAATCAGCCCCAGCATTTT.

The CDR3 loop is CASSQRTSSLYF. The DNA for the CDR3 is TGTGCCAGCAGCCAACGGACATCAAGTTTGTACTTC. This chain connects TRBV3-1 (or the pseudogene TRBV3-2) to TRBJ2-4; perhaps TRBD1 as D (5 bases). This CDR3 spans 12 amino acids. The ends were cut back, 2 bases at V and 15 bases at J, with 14 bases in the middle. Germline loops: CDR1 LGHDT, CDR2 YNNKEL (reference sequence).

A single count supports this clone. The chain carries TRBV3-1 (or the pseudogene TRBV3-2) and TRBJ1-1; a weak D match, TRBD1 (6 bases). V was cut by 7 bases and J by 0 bases, with 15 bases left in between. The CDR3 has 15 amino acids. CDR1 and CDR2 from the germline V gene are LGHDT and YNNKEL (reference sequence). The CDR3 loop is CASINRVGVNTEAFF. CDR3 coding DNA: TGTGCCAGCATTAACAGGGTTGGAGTGAACACTGAAGCTTTCTTT.

The CDR3 DNA reads TGTGCCAGCAGTTACTCCATAGACAGGACAGATACGCAGTATTTT. Protein product: CASSYSIDRTDTQYF. J is TRBJ2-3 and V is TRBV6-5; tentative D call: TRBD1 (6 bases). This CDR3 contains 15 residues. Germline assignment: CDR1 MNHEY and CDR2 SVGAGI. Trimming took 0 bases from V and 3 from J, leaving 10 bases between them.

V gene TRBV18 combines with J gene TRBJ2-1, with D maybe TRBD1 (5 bases). Germline V CDR1 and CDR2: KGHSH, LQKENI. The CDR3 length is 14 residues. Trimming removed 4 bases at V and 2 bases at J, with 9 bases between. This CDR3 reads CASSQGWAYNEQFF. CDR3 DNA: TGTGCCAGCTCACAGGGGTGGGCCTACAATGAGCAGTTCTTC.

The V gene is TRBV9, the J gene TRBJ2-2, with TRBD2 matching 9 bases. The CDR3 length is 15 residues. The germline gives CDR1 SGDLS, CDR2 YYNGEE. The V and J ends lost 4 bases and 5 bases, in that order; junction bases with no gene match: 6. The CDR3 reads CASSRLSGGTGELFF. In DNA, the CDR3 is TGTGCCAGCAGCCGGCTTAGCGGGGGAACCGGGGAGCTGTTTTTT.

V is TRBV3-1 (or the pseudogene TRBV3-2) and J is TRBJ1-6; D is unclear. Germline CDR1 is LGHDT and CDR2 is YNNKEL (reference sequence). Trimming left V 0 bases short and J 3 bases short, with 12 bases between. The CDR3 contains 17 residues. The CDR3 here is CASSQDRAADYNSPLHF. CDR3 coding DNA: TGTGCCAGCAGCCAAGATCGGGCAGCGGACTATAATTCACCCCTCCACTTT.

This chain links TRBV24-1 with TRBJ2-1; the D is unclear. V was cut by 2 bases and J by 8 bases, with 3 bases left in between. The CDR3 covers 11 residues. In germline, CDR1 is KGHDR, CDR2 SFDVKD. DNA for the CDR3: TGTGCCACCAGTGATTACTATGAGCAGTTCTTC. Its translation: CATSDYYEQFF.

The chain combines TRBV5-1 with TRBJ1-2; D remains unclear. Germline V gives CDR1 SGHRS, CDR2 YFSETQ. CDR3 size: 15 residues. With 3 bases removed from V and 4 bases from J, the gap between germline ends came to 16 bases. The CDR3 here is CASSSGSVVSYGYTF. In nucleotides, the CDR3 is TGCGCCAGCAGCTCTGGCAGCGTTGTGAGCTATGGCTACACCTTC.

The chain couples TRBV10-2 to TRBJ1-1; 7 nucleotides agree with TRBD1. Germline lookup yields CDR1 WSHSY and CDR2 SAAADI. V lost 6 bases and J lost 14; bases outside the gene matches: 15. The CDR3 sequence is 13 residues long. The CDR3 bases are TGCGCCAGCAGCAGGATCCCCGGGACAGTCGCCTTCTTT. Protein product: CASSRIPGTVAFF.

The chain uses TRBV19 and TRBJ1-2; 7 bases are a match to TRBD1. Trimming removed 1 base from V and 6 bases from J; junction bases left unmatched: 8. Per the germline V gene, CDR1 is LNHDA and CDR2 is SQIVND (reference sequence). The length of the CDR3 is 15 residues. The CDR3 sequence: CASSIVGQARDGYTF. CDR3 in DNA: TGTGCCAGTAGTATAGTCGGACAGGCTAGAGATGGCTACACCTTC.

This chain uses TRBV28 with TRBJ1-2; maybe TRBD1 (5 bases). Germline V lookup: CDR1 MDHEN, CDR2 SYDVKM. The CDR3 has 13 amino acids. V lost 5 bases to trimming and J lost 3 bases, with 10 bases between them. CDR3 sequence: CASSPQGDYGYTF. In nucleotides, the CDR3 is TGTGCCAGCAGTCCTCAGGGAGACTATGGCTACACCTTC.

This chain joins TRBV3-1 (or the pseudogene TRBV3-2) and TRBJ2-7, with TRBD2 as a possible D gene (5 bases). V was cut by 3 bases and J by 6 bases, with 6 bases left in between. The CDR3 is 11 residues long. Germline V CDR1 and CDR2: LGHDT, YNNKEL (reference sequence). The CDR3 coding sequence is TGTGCCAGCAGCCAGGGGAGCGAGCAGTACGTC. It translates to CASSQGSEQYV.

CDR3 residues: CASSKGTVGTNTEAFF. CDR3 coding DNA: TGTGCCAGTAGTAAGGGAACGGTCGGTACGAACACTGAAGCTTTCTTT. The chain couples TRBV19 to TRBJ1-1; unclear D gene. Trimming stripped 4 bases from V and 1 base from J, with 16 bases between. Germline V gene data show CDR1 as LNHDA and CDR2 as SQIVND (reference sequence). The CDR3 length is 16 residues.

This sequence joins TRBV29-1 and TRBJ1-4; 9 nucleotides match TRBD1. V was clipped by 7 bases and J by 5 bases; unmatched bases: 5. The germline V gene has CDR1 SQVTM and CDR2 ANQGSEA. CDR3 size: 13 residues. CDR3 DNA sequence: TGCAGCGGTATGGGACAGGGAAATGAAAAACTGTTTTTT. Residues: CSGMGQGNEKLFF.

V gene TRBV18 combines with J gene TRBJ2-5; tentative D call: TRBD1 (5 bases). V lost 3 bases and J 1 base, leaving 18 bases between the germline ends. The CDR3 is 17 residues long. Germline CDR1 and CDR2: KGHSH and LQKENI. CDR3 sequence: CASSPQQKRQSQETQYF. Written as DNA, the CDR3 is TGTGCCAGCTCACCCCAGCAAAAAAGACAGAGCCAAGAGACCCAGTACTTC.

This chain links TRBV5-1 with TRBJ1-3; maybe TRBD1 (6 bases). CDR1 is SGHRS, CDR2 YFSETQ, per germline. The CDR3 totals 14 residues. Trimming removed 2 bases from V and 4 bases from J, with 10 bases in between. CDR3 sequence reads: CASSFGQKGNTIYF. Here the CDR3 DNA reads TGCGCCAGCAGCTTTGGACAGAAAGGAAACACCATATATTTT.

The rearrangement links TRBV3-1 (or the pseudogene TRBV3-2) to TRBJ1-4; 9 bases agree with TRBD1. The CDR3 runs 15 residues. The germline gives CDR1 LGHDT, CDR2 YNNKEL (reference sequence). V lost 5 bases, J lost 7 bases, and 8 bases stayed unmatched. CDR3 nucleotide sequence: TGTGCCAGCAGCTTTCGACAGGGGGGCGTTGAAAAACTGTTTTTT. Translated, it gives CASSFRQGGVEKLFF.

In its sample, this clone was seen a few times. V is TRBV21-1 and J is TRBJ2-7; the table's D gene call, TRBD1, was not cross checked with the DNA. TRBV21-1 is designated a pseudogene. The CDR3 covers 14 residues. In nucleotides, the CDR3 is TGTGCCAGCGGCCTCCGGGACAGGGGGCTCGAGCAGTACGTC. This gives the protein CASGLRDRGLEQYV.

The chain has TRBV19 and TRBJ1-1; D is unclear. This CDR3 has 15 residues. With 1 base removed from V and 0 bases from J, the gap between germline ends came to 9 bases. CDR1 is LNHDA, CDR2 SQIVND, per germline (reference sequence). CDR3 coding DNA: TGTGCCAGTAGTATAGGACATTATCTGAACACTGAAGCTTTCTTT. Protein sequence: CASSIGHYLNTEAFF.

This clone appeared a single time. The genes are TRBV29-1 and TRBJ2-1, with D unclear. The CDR3 extends over 13 amino acids. Trimming removed 2 bases at V and 5 bases at J, with 10 bases between. Germline V gives CDR1 SQVTM, CDR2 ANQGSEA. Written as DNA, the CDR3 is TGCAGCGTTGAAAAGGGTCGTGACAATGAGCAGTTCTTC. This codes for CSVEKGRDNEQFF.

In DNA, the CDR3 is TGTGCCAGCAGCCTACAGGGGACGGTAACCTACGAGCAGTACGTC. Translation: CASSLQGTVTYEQYV. This chain uses TRBV7-2 with TRBJ2-7; 7 nucleotides match TRBD1. The germline gives CDR1 SGHTA, CDR2 FQGNSA. With 5 bases clipped from V and 2 bases from J, the junction kept 9 bases outside the gene matches. The CDR3 runs 15 residues.

This chain links TRBV28 with TRBJ1-5; D is possibly TRBD1 (6 bases). Germline values: CDR1 MDHEN, CDR2 SYDVKM. V lost 7 bases to trimming and J lost 0 bases, with 13 bases between them. The CDR3 has 15 residues. The CDR3 DNA follows: TGTGCCAGCAACGATTTGACAGGTAGCAATCAGCCCCAGCATTTT. This encodes CASNDLTGSNQPQHF.

The sample holds a few counts of this clone. The rearrangement uses TRBV18 and TRBJ1-1; 7 positions agree with TRBD1. Germline V CDR1 and CDR2: KGHSH, LQKENI. J lost 2 bases, V lost 4 bases, and 1 base had no gene match. The CDR3 length is 13 residues. DNA for the CDR3: TGTGCCAGCTCACGACAGGGTAACACTGAAGCTTTCTTT. Translating it yields CASSRQGNTEAFF.

The chain employs TRBV18 and TRBJ2-1, with 7 bases that match TRBD2. Germline V gene lookup returns CDR1 KGHSH and CDR2 LQKENI. The junction had 6 bases not matched to a gene; V was cut back by 6 bases and J by 1 base. CDR3 size: 15 residues. CDR3 in DNA: TGTGCCAGCTCCCAAGGAGCGGGGTCCTACAATGAGCAGTTCTTC. Translation: CASSQGAGSYNEQFF. Filled out from reference TRBV18 and TRBJ2-1, the complete variable domain reads NAGVMQNPRHLVRRRGQEARLRCSPMKGHSHVYWYRQLPEEGLKFMVYLQKENIIDESGMPKERFSAEFPKEGPSILRIQQVVRGDSAAYFCASSQGAGSYNEQFFGPGTRLTVL.

The chain joins TRBV7-8 to TRBJ1-2; D is perhaps TRBD1 (6 bases). The germline V gene encodes CDR1 SGHVS and CDR2 FQNEAQ. Trimming removed 2 bases at V and 4 bases at J, with 14 bases between. The CDR3 loop spans 15 amino acids. CDR3 DNA sequence: TGTGCCAGCAGCTTAATCGGCAGGGGCGGCTATGGCTACACCTTC. Translation: CASSLIGRGGYGYTF.